The rows below give T cell receptor beta chains drawn from one sample of a study of CD4 and CD8 cells across lung adenocarcinoma regions. TCRdb called the PCR reads again in MiXCR, with one record for every CDR3 protein. The table includes some 7,700 distinct CDR3 sequences, roughly 40% detected once. Sequenced: CD4+ T cells from the margin of a lung tumor. These receptors were collected from a male donor with lung adenocarcinoma. The CD4 and CD8 labels of this study may be unreliable. Both conserved end residues are part of each CDR3. The D gene is left open where the match is weak. Clone size is stated in some rows and not others, as once, few, many or a class when expanded.

j_gene | abundance | len | d_gene | v_gene | CDR3aa | CDR3nt
TRBJ2-7 | NA | 14 | NA | TRBV6-1 | CASSERVGIAEQYF | TGTGCCAGCAGTGAAAGGGTGGGAATAGCCGAGCAGTACTTC
TRBJ1-2 | medium-sized | 18 | NA | TRBV6-1 | CASSEGGGAGERLYGYTF | TGTGCCAGCAGTGAAGGGGGGGGCGCAGGGGAGCGACTCTATGGCTACACCTTC
TRBJ2-2 | NA | 15 | TRBD1 | TRBV6-1 | CASRPGQVFTGELFF | TGTGCCAGCAGGCCGGGACAGGTCTTCACCGGGGAGCTGTTTTTT
TRBJ2-3 | medium-sized | 13 | NA | TRBV6-5 | CASTWGGTDTQYF | TGTGCCAGCACCTGGGGGGGCACAGATACGCAGTATTTT
TRBJ2-6 | medium-sized | 15 | NA | TRBV28 | CASSSYRVGANVLTF | TGTGCCAGCAGTTCCTACAGGGTGGGGGCCAACGTCCTGACTTTC
TRBJ2-5 | medium-sized | 11 | NA | TRBV10-3 | CAIRGQETQYF | TGTGCCATCAGGGGACAAGAGACCCAGTACTTC
TRBJ2-1 | NA | 11 | TRBD1 | TRBV27 | CASVARTGTFF | TGTGCCAGCGTTGCGAGGACAGGGACGTTCTTC
TRBJ1-2 | NA | 15 | NA | TRBV6-5 | CASSYYREADYGYTF | TGTGCCAGCAGTTACTACAGGGAGGCGGACTATGGCTACACCTTC
TRBJ2-5 | many | 13 | NA | TRBV28 | CASRGRPRETQYF | TGTGCCAGCCGGGGGAGGCCTCGGGAGACCCAGTACTTC
TRBJ1-2 | many | 14 | TRBD1 | TRBV6-1 | CASRPGGFSYGYTF | TGTGCCAGCAGGCCAGGGGGCTTTAGCTATGGCTACACCTTC
TRBJ2-7 | many | 15 | NA | TRBV27 | CASSSPRQGGREQYF | TGTGCCAGCAGTTCCCCGAGACAGGGAGGTAGAGAGCAGTACTTC
TRBJ2-4 | NA | 17 | NA | TRBV6-1 | CASSEQQPRSGKNDQYF | TGTGCCAGCAGTGAGCAGCAACCAAGGAGTGGCAAAAACGATCAGTACTTC
TRBJ2-1 | NA | 15 | TRBD1 | TRBV27 | CASSPLTGFDNEQFF | TGTGCCAGCAGTCCACTGACAGGGTTCGACAATGAGCAGTTCTTC
TRBJ2-3 | many | 15 | TRBD1 | TRBV6-4 | CASSEGTGGMDTQYF | TGTGCCAGCAGCGAGGGGACAGGGGGCATGGATACGCAGTATTTT
TRBJ2-2 | many | 15 | NA | TRBV11-3 | CASSLQGMNTGELFF | TGTGCCAGCAGCTTACAGGGGATGAACACCGGGGAGCTGTTTTTT
TRBJ2-3 | NA | 12 | NA | TRBV6-1 | CASRDLKNMQYF | TGTGCCAGCAGGGACCTCAAGAACATGCAGTATTTT
TRBJ2-5 | NA | 15 | NA | TRBV11-3 | CASSLGGPNQETQYF | TGTGCCAGCAGCTTAGGCGGACCCAACCAAGAGACCCAGTACTTC
TRBJ2-5 | NA | 17 | NA | TRBV6-1 | CASSEQQPRSAKKTQYF | TGTGCCAGCAGTGAGCAGCAACCAAGGAGTGCCAAAAAGACCCAGTACTTC
TRBJ2-5 | NA | 19 | TRBD2 | TRBV27 | CASRATGLAGQSSTETQYF | TGTGCCAGCAGAGCCACGGGGCTAGCGGGACAGTCTAGCACAGAGACCCAGTACTTT
TRBJ2-5 | many | 14 | TRBD2 | TRBV12-3/TRBV12-4 | CASSLGTNQETQYF | TGTGCCAGCAGCCTCGGGACTAACCAAGAGACCCAGTACTTC
TRBJ2-5 | NA | 14 | NA | TRBV6-1 | CASSASLWQETQYF | TGTGCCAGCAGCGCCTCGTTGTGGCAAGAGACCCAGTACTTC
TRBJ2-3 | NA | 12 | NA | TRBV5-6 | CASSLTPDTQYF | TGTGCCAGCAGCTTGACGCCAGATACGCAGTATTTC
TRBJ2-1 | many | 17 | TRBD2 | TRBV12-3/TRBV12-4 | CASSTGTSGRAFDEQFF | TGTGCCAGCAGTACCGGGACTAGCGGGAGGGCCTTCGATGAGCAGTTCTTC
TRBJ2-3 | NA | 16 | NA | TRBV27 | CASRGLGRPVEETQYF | TGTGCCAGCAGGGGATTAGGGCGCCCTGTGGAAGAGACCCAGTATTTT
TRBJ2-1 | many | 15 | NA | TRBV6-1 | CASSEWSGRSNEQFF | TGTGCCAGCAGTGAATGGAGCGGGCGCAGCAATGAGCAGTTCTTC
TRBJ2-2 | NA | 17 | NA | TRBV11-3 | CASSPQLAAVTTGTLFF | TGTGCCAGCAGCCCCCAACTCGCGGCTGTGACGACCGGTACGCTGTTTTTT
TRBJ2-3 | once | 13 | NA | TRBV6-2/TRBV6-3 | CASGLTGKNTQYF | TGTGCCAGCGGTCTGACTGGCAAAAACACGCAGTACTTT
TRBJ2-3 | medium-sized | 19 | TRBD2 | TRBV6-5 | CASSSTGLAGGRRTDTQYF | TGTGCCAGCAGTTCCACCGGACTAGCGGGGGGGCGACGCACAGATACGCAGTATTTT
TRBJ2-3 | few | 16 | NA | TRBV6-4 | CASSEGDGTGADTQYF | TGTGCCAGCAGTGAAGGGGACGGGACGGGAGCAGATACGCAGTATTTT
TRBJ2-2 | medium-sized | 14 | TRBD2 | TRBV10-2 | CASTLAGGTGELFF | TGCGCCAGCACACTAGCGGGAGGGACCGGGGAGCTGTTTTTT
TRBJ2-5 | NA | 17 | NA | TRBV5-1 | CASSPGAGSGGQETQYF | TGCGCCAGCAGCCCCGGGGCAGGGAGCGGTGGCCAAGAGACCCAGTACTTT
TRBJ2-5 | medium-sized | 12 | NA | TRBV7-2 | CASSPQGETQYF | TGTGCCAGCAGCCCCCAGGGTGAGACCCAGTACTTC
TRBJ2-7 | many | 15 | NA | TRBV6-1 | CASSEVGGSSDEQYF | TGTGCCAGCAGTGAAGTGGGGGGCTCATCTGACGAGCAGTACTTC
TRBJ2-2 | many | 18 | TRBD2 | TRBV6-1 | CASSGGLAGVGNTGELFF | TGTGCCAGCAGTGGGGGACTAGCGGGAGTCGGGAACACCGGGGAGCTGTTTTTT
TRBJ2-7 | many | 17 | TRBD1 | TRBV11-2 | CASSLEYDRVQPYEQYF | TGTGCCAGCAGCTTAGAGTATGACAGGGTTCAGCCCTACGAGCAGTACTTC
TRBJ2-3 | many | 13 | TRBD1 | TRBV7-6 | CASRATGPDTQYF | TGTGCCAGCAGAGCGACAGGGCCAGATACGCAGTATTTT
TRBJ2-5 | few | 14 | NA | TRBV6-1 | CASSVTLGQETQYF | TGTGCCAGCAGTGTCACCTTGGGTCAAGAGACCCAGTACTTC
TRBJ2-1 | NA | 15 | NA | TRBV27 | CASSLSRDTYNEQFF | TGTGCCAGCAGTTTATCGAGGGACACATACAATGAGCAGTTCTTC
TRBJ1-1 | few | 14 | TRBD1 | TRBV6-1 | CASSEPGGWTEAFF | TGTGCCAGCAGTGAACCAGGGGGCTGGACTGAAGCTTTCTTT
TRBJ2-1 | NA | 15 | NA | TRBV6-1 | CASMRSGPSYNEQFF | TGTGCCAGCATGCGAAGTGGGCCCTCCTACAATGAGCAGTTCTTC
TRBJ2-1 | NA | 12 | NA | TRBV27 | CASSRGAHEQFF | TGTGCCAGCAGTCGGGGTGCGCATGAGCAGTTCTTC
TRBJ2-6 | NA | 18 | TRBD2 | TRBV4-1 | CASSQGSGGAAGANVLTF | TGCGCCAGCAGCCAAGGCAGCGGGGGGGCCGCTGGGGCCAACGTCCTGACTTTC
TRBJ2-5 | NA | 13 | TRBD2 | TRBV27 | CPGSSRGGTAQYF | TGTCCGGGCAGTTCCCGGGGGGGAACGGCCCAGTACTTC
TRBJ2-6 | NA | 15 | TRBD2 | TRBV11-1 | CASSRTAGGAYVQSF | TGTGCCAGCAGCCGTACAGCGGGGGGGGCCTACGTCCAGTCCTTC
TRBJ2-7 | few | 15 | NA | TRBV24-1 | CATSDLAGGRLEQYF | TGTGCCACCAGTGATTTGGCTGGGGGCCGTCTCGAGCAGTACTTC
TRBJ2-2 | NA | 13 | NA | TRBV27 | CASSPRGGGELFF | TGTGCCAGCAGTCCCCGGGGAGGCGGGGAGCTGTTTTTT
TRBJ2-3 | medium-sized | 13 | NA | TRBV27 | CASSPEVRGTQYF | TGTGCCAGCAGCCCAGAGGTGCGGGGTACGCAGTATTTT
TRBJ2-1 | large | 11 | NA | TRBV6-1 | CASSDRTKQFF | TGTGCCAGCAGTGATCGGACTAAGCAGTTCTTC
TRBJ2-3 | NA | 11 | NA | TRBV10-3 | CAISDTDTQYF | TGTGCCATCAGTGACACAGATACGCAGTATTTT
TRBJ2-4 | NA | 14 | NA | TRBV6-1 | CASQGGGTKNTQYF | TGTGCCAGTCAGGGGGGGGGGACCAAAAACACCCAGTACTTC
TRBJ2-5 | NA | 14 | NA | TRBV4-1 | CASSQEGSQETQYF | TGCGCCAGCAGCCAAGAAGGAAGTCAAGAGACCCAGTACTTC